This record covers a single T cell receptor beta chain. The data were taken from a study of cytomegalovirus exposure and HLA in healthy donors. The table came from immunoSEQ multiplex PCR; TCRdb's copy has only in-frame clones and leaves some out. The repertoire has roughly 240,000 clones, more than 75% of them found once; the top ten carry about 3%. The CDR3 is made up of 18 amino acids. Per the germline V gene, CDR1 is SGHVS and CDR2 is FQNEAQ. The trim removed 0 bases at V and 0 bases at J, leaving 7 bases unmatched. The source material was PBMCs. This receptor was taken from a man between 18 and 35 years old in good health and CMV-seronegative. The chain has TRBV7-8 and TRBJ1-2; 10 bases are shared with TRBD1. This CDR3 reads CASSLATGGPLTNYGYTF. The CDR3 DNA reads TGTGCCAGCAGCTTAGCGACAGGGGGCCCACTAACTAACTATGGCTACACCTTC.